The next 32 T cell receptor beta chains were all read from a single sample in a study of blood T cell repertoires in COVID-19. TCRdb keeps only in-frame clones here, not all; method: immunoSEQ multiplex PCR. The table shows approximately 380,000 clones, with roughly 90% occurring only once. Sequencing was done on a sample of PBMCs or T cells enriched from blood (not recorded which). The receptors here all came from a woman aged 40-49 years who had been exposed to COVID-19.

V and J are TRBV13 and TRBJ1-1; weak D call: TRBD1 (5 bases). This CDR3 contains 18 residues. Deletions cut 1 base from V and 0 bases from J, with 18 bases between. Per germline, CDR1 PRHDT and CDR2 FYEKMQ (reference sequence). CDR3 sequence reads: CASSLVDRYFKLNTEAFF. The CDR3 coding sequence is TGTGCCAGCAGCTTAGTTGACAGATATTTTAAACTGAACACTGAAGCTTTCTTT. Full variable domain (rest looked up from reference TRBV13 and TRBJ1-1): AAGVIQSPRHLIKEKRETATLKCYPIPRHDTVYWYQQGPGQDPQFLISFYEKMQSDKGSIPDRFSAQQFSDYHSELNMSSLELGDSALYFCASSLVDRYFKLNTEAFFGQGTRLTVV.

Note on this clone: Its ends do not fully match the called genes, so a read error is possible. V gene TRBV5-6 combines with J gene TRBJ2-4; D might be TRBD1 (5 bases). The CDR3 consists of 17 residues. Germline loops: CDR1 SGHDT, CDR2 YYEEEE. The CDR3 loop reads CASSLGGRGLTKNIQYF. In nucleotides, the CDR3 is TGTGCCAGCAGTTTGGGTGGTAGGGGTCTGACCAAAAACATTCAGTACTTC.

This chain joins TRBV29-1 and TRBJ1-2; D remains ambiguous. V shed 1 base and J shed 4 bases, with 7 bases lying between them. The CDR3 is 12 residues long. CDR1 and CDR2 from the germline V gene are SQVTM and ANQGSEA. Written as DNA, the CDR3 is TGCAGCGTTGAAGGAGGGATCTATGGCTACACCTTC. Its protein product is CSVEGGIYGYTF.

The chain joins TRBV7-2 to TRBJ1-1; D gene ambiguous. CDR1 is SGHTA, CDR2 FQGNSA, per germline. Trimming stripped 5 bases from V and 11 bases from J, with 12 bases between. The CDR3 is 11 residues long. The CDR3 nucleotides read TGTGCCAGCAGCCCGTTAGAGAGGGCTTTCTTT. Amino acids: CASSPLERAFF.

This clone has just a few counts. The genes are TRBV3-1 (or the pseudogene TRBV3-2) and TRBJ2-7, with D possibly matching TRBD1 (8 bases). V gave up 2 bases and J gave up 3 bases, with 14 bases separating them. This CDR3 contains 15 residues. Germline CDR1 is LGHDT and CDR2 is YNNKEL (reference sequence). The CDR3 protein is CASSQNHRGGYEQYF. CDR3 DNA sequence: TGTGCCAGCAGCCAAAACCACAGGGGGGGCTACGAGCAGTACTTC.

This chain's CDR3 is CASSGQVTSGANVLTF. DNA for the CDR3: TGCGCCAGCAGCGGACAGGTGACCTCTGGGGCCAACGTCCTGACTTTC. The gene calls are TRBV5-1 and TRBJ2-6, with 7 nucleotides matching TRBD1. After removal of 4 bases from V and 0 bases from J, the junction contained 4 bases not matched to a gene. The length of the CDR3 is 16 residues. Germline values: CDR1 SGHRS, CDR2 YFSETQ.

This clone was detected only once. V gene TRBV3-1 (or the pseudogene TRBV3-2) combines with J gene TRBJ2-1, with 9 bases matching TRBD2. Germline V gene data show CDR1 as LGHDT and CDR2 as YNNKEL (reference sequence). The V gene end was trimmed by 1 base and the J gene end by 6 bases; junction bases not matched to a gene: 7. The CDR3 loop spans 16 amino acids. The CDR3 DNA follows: TGTGCCAGCAGCCAAGCCCGGACTAGCGTCGGCAATGAGCAGTTCTTC. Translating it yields CASSQARTSVGNEQFF.

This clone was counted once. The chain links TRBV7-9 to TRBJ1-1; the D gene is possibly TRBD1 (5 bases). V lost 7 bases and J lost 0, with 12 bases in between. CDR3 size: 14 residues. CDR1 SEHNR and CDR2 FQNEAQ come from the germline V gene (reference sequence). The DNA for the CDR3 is TGTGCCAGCACCCCCGGACACCTGAACACTGAAGCTTTCTTT. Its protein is CASTPGHLNTEAFF.

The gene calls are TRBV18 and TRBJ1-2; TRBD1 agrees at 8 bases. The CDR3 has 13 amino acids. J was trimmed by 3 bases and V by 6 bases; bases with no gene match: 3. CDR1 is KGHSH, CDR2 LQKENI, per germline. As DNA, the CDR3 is TGTGCCAGCTCGAAGACAGGGGACTATGGCTACACCTTC. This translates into CASSKTGDYGYTF.

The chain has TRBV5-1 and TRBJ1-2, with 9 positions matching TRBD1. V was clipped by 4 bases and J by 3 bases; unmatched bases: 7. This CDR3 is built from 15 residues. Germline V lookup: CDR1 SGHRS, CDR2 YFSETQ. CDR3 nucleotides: TGCGCCAGCAGCCCGACGAGGGACAGGGACTATGGCTACACCTTC. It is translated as CASSPTRDRDYGYTF.

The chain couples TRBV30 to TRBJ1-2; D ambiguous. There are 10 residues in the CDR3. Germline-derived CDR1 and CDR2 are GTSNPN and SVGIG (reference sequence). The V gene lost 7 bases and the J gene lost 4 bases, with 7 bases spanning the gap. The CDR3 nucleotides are TGTGCCTTAGGAGGCTATGGCTACACCTTC. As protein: CALGGYGYTF. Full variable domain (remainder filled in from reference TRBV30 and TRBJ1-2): SQTIHQWPATLVQPVGSPLSLECTVEGTSNPNLYWYRQAAGRGLQLLFYSVGIGQISSEVPQNLSASRPQDRQFILSSKKLLLSDSGFYLCALGGYGYTFGSGTRLTVV.

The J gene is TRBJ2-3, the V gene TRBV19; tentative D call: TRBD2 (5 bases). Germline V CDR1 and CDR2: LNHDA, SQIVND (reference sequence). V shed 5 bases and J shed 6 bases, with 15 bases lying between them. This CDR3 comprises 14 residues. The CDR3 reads CASSSDSSGDTQYF. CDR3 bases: TGTGCCAGTAGTTCGGACTCGTCCGGGGATACGCAGTATTTT.

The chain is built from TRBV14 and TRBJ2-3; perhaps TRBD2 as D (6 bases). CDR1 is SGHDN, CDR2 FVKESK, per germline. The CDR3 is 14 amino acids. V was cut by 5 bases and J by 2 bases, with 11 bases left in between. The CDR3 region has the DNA TGTGCCAGCAGCTACGGGGACTCCACAGATACGCAGTATTTT. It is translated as CASSYGDSTDTQYF.

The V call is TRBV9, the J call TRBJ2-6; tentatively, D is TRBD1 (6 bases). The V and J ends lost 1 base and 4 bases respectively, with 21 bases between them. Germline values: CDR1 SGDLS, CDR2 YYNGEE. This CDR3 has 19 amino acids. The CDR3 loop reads CASSVSTPITGSGANVLTF. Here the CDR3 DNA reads TGTGCCAGCAGCGTATCCACCCCCATAACAGGGTCCGGGGCCAACGTCCTGACTTTC.

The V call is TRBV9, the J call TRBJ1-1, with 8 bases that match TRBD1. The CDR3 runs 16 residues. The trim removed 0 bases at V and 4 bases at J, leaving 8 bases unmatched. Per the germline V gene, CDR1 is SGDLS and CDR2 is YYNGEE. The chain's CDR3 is CASSVAAVTGGTEAFF. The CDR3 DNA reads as TGTGCCAGCAGCGTAGCCGCCGTTACAGGGGGCACTGAAGCTTTCTTT. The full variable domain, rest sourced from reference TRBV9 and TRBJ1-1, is DSGVTQTPKHLITATGQRVTLRCSPRSGDLSVYWYQQSLDQGLQFLIQYYNGEERAKGNILERFSAQQFPDLHSELNLSSLELGDSALYFCASSVAAVTGGTEAFFGQGTRLTVV.

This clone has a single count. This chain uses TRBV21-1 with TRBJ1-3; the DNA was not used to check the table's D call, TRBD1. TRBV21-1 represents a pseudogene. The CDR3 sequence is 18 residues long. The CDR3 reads CASSKARTADYSGNTIYF. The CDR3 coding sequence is TGTGCCAGCAGCAAAGCAAGGACAGCCGATTACTCTGGAAACACCATATATTTT.

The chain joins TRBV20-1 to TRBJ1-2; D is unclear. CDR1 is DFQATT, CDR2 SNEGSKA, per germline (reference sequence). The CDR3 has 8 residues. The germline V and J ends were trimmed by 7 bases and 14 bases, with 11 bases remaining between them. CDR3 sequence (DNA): TGCAGTGTCCCCGGAGGAACCTTC. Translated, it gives CSVPGGTF.

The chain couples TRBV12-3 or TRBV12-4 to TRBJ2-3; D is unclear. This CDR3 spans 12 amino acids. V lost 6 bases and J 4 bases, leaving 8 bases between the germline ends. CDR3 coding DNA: TGTGCCAGCAGCCGTTTCCCAGATACGCAGTATTTT. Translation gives CASSRFPDTQYF.

Written as DNA, the CDR3 is TGTGCTAGTGGTTTGCCCCCAACGAACACCGGGGAGCTGTTTTTT. This translates into CASGLPPTNTGELFF. This chain joins TRBV12-5 and TRBJ2-2, with no clear D. The CDR3 consists of 15 residues. Trimming pared 2 bases from V and 0 bases from J, leaving 7 bases between. Germline V gene sequence: CDR1 LGHNT, CDR2 FRNRAP.

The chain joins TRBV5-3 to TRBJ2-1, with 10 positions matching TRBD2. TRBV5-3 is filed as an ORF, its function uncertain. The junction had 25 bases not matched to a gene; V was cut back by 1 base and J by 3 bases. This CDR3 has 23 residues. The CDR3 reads CARSLRGLEGSGALAGDYNEQFF. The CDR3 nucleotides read TGTGCCAGAAGCTTGAGGGGGTTGGAAGGCTCTGGGGCCCTAGCGGGAGACTACAATGAGCAGTTCTTC.

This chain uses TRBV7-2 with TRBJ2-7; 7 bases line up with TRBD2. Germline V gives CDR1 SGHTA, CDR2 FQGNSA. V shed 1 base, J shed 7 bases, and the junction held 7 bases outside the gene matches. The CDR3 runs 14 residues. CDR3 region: CASSLDGAGGEQYF. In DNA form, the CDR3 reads TGTGCCAGCAGCTTAGACGGGGCCGGGGGGGAGCAGTACTTC.

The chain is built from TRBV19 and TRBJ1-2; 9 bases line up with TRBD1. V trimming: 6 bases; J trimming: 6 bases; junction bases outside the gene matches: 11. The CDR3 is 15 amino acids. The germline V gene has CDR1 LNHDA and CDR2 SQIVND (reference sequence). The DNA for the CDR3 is TGTGCCAGTAGCCGCCGGCTACAGGGGGCTAATGGCTACACCTTC. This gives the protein CASSRRLQGANGYTF.

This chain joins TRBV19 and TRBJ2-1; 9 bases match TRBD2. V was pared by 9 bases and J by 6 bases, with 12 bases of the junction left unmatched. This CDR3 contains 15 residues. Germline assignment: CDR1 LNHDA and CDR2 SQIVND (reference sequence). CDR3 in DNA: TGTGCCAGCGAAGCGGGGGGCCACGGACGCAATGAGCAGTTCTTC. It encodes CASEAGGHGRNEQFF.

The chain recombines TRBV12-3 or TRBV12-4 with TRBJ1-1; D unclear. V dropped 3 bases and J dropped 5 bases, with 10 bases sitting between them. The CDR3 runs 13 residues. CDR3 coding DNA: TGTGCCAGCAGTTTTTCAACAGCAACTGAAGCTTTCTTT. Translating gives CASSFSTATEAFF.

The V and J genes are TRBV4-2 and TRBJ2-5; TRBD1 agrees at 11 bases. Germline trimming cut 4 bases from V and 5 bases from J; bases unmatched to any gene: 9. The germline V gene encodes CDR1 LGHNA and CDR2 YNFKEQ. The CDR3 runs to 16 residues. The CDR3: CASSRPGQGGSETQYF. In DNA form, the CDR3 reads TGTGCCAGCAGCCGCCCGGGACAGGGGGGTTCGGAGACCCAGTACTTC.

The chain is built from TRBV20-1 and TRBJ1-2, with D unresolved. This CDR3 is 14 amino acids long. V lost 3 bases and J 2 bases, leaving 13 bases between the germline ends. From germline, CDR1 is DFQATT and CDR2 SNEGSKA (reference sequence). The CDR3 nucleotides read TGCAGTGCTAGTGACGGGAGGTTCAACTATGGCTACACCTTC. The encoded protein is CSASDGRFNYGYTF.

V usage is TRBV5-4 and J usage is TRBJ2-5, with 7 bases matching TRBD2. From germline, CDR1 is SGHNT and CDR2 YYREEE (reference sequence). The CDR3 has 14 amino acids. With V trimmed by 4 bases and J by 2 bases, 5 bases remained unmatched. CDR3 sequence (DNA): TGTGCCAGCAGCCTAAAGGGACTACAAGAGACCCAGTACTTC. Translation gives CASSLKGLQETQYF.

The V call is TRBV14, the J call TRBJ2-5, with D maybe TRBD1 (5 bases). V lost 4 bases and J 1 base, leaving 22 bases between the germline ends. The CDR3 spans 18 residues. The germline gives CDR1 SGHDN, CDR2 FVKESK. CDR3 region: CASSRQTLTDNTQETQYF. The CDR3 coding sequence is TGTGCCAGCAGCCGACAGACTTTGACAGATAATACCCAAGAGACCCAGTACTTC.

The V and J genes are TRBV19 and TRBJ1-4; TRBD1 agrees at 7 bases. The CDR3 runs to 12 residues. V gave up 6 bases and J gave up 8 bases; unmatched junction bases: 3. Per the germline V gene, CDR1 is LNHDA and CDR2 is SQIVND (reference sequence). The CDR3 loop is CASRAGGEKLFF. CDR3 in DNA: TGTGCCAGTAGGGCAGGGGGAGAAAAACTGTTTTTT. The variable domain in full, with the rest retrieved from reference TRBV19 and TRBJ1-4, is DGGITQSPKYLFRKEGQNVTLSCEQNLNHDAMYWYRQDPGQGLRLIYYSQIVNDFQKGDIAEGYSVSREKKESFPLTVTSAQKNPTAFYLCASRAGGEKLFFGSGTQLSVL.

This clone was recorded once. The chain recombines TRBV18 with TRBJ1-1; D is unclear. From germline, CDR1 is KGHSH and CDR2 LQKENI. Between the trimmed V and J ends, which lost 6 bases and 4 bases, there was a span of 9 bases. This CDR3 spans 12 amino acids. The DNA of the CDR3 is TGTGCCAGCTCGGGCTTAGGCACTGAAGCTTTCTTT. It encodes CASSGLGTEAFF.

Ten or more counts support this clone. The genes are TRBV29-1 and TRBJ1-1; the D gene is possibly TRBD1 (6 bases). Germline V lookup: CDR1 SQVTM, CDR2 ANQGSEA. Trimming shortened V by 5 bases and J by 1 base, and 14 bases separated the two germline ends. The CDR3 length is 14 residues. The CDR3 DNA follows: TGCAGCGTTCGGGACACCGGCGGGAACACTGAAGCTTTCTTT. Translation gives CSVRDTGGNTEAFF.

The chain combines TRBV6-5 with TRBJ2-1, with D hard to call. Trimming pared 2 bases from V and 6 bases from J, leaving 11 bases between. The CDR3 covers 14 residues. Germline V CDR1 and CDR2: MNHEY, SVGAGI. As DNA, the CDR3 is TGTGCCAGCAGTTACACCTTCGTGCGCAATGAGCAGTTCTTC. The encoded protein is CASSYTFVRNEQFF.